The 13 T cell receptor beta chains below were found in one sample sequenced in a study of OX40 agonist ivuxolimab in advanced cancers. This table comes from immunoSEQ multiplex PCR, and its TCRdb copy is limited to in-frame clones, with some not included. The sample comprises 70,000 to 90,000 clones, roughly nine tenths of which are singletons, and 10% to 15% rests with the top ten. The source material was CD4+ or CD8+ T cells sorted from blood, sampled in a trial of the OX40 agonist ivuxolimab. These receptor sequences come from an adult with an advanced solid tumor such as melanoma, head and neck, liver or kidney cancer.

The chain is built from TRBV5-8 and TRBJ1-1; D remains unclear. Germline CDR1 and CDR2: SGHTS and YDEGEE. This CDR3 is built from 14 residues. With 4 bases removed from V and 1 base from J, the gap between germline ends came to 11 bases. This CDR3 is CASSPFDWNTEAFF. DNA of the CDR3: TGTGCCAGCAGCCCGTTCGACTGGAACACTGAAGCTTTCTTT. The entire variable domain, with the rest obtained from reference TRBV5-8 and TRBJ1-1, is as follows: EAGVTQSPTHLIKTRGQQATLRCSPISGHTSVYWYQQALGLGLQFLLWYDEGEERNRGNFPPRFSGRQFPNYSSELNVNALELEDSALYLCASSPFDWNTEAFFGQGTRLTVV.

The chain employs TRBV18 and TRBJ1-2, with D unclear. Germline V gene lookup returns CDR1 KGHSH and CDR2 LQKENI. This CDR3 contains 14 residues. The V gene lost 4 bases and the J gene lost 6 bases, with 15 bases spanning the gap. Here the CDR3 DNA reads TGTGCCAGCTCACTTAGGACGGACTCGGATGGCTACACCTTC. Its translation is CASSLRTDSDGYTF.

The chain joins TRBV6-1 to TRBJ2-7; D assignment may be TRBD1 or TRBD2 (5 bases each). The germline V and J ends were trimmed by 6 bases and 3 bases, with 12 bases remaining between them. This CDR3 comprises 13 residues. Germline CDR1 MNHNS, CDR2 SASEGT. The CDR3: CASRPGTFYEQYF. The CDR3 DNA sequence: TGTGCCAGCAGGCCCGGGACCTTCTACGAGCAGTACTTC.

The rearrangement joins TRBV30 to TRBJ2-2; 7 nucleotides align to TRBD1. The V gene end was trimmed by 2 bases and the J gene end by 6 bases; junction bases not matched to a gene: 9. Germline V gives CDR1 GTSNPN, CDR2 SVGIG (reference sequence). The CDR3 consists of 15 residues. The CDR3 DNA follows: TGTGCCTGGAGTCCCAACACAGGGGAACCCGGGGAGCTGTTTTTT. Its protein is CAWSPNTGEPGELFF.

The chain carries TRBV30 and TRBJ2-2; unclear D gene. The V end was cut by 2 bases, the J end by 1 base, with 11 bases between. The CDR3 contains 15 residues. The germline V gene has CDR1 GTSNPN and CDR2 SVGIG (reference sequence). The CDR3 is CAWSWVVMNTGELFF. CDR3 in DNA: TGTGCCTGGAGTTGGGTCGTTATGAACACCGGGGAGCTGTTTTTT.

The gene calls are TRBV10-1 and TRBJ1-1; unclear D gene. This CDR3 spans 12 amino acids. CDR1 WNHNN and CDR2 SYGVQD come from the germline V gene (reference sequence). V lost 6 bases and J lost 0, with 5 bases in between. In nucleotides, the CDR3 is TGCGCCAGCAGGGAGATGAACACTGAAGCTTTCTTT. Encoded protein: CASREMNTEAFF.

The chain has TRBV2 and TRBJ2-1; 9 bases agree with TRBD2. This CDR3 is built from 14 residues. Trimming took 6 bases from V and 8 from J; bases not matched to a gene: 8. CDR1 and CDR2 from the germline V gene are SNHLY and FYNNEI. CDR3 region: CASRTSGPLDEQFF. The CDR3 nucleotides are TGTGCCAGCAGGACTAGCGGACCTCTGGATGAGCAGTTCTTC.

The rearrangement links TRBV5-5 to TRBJ1-5; D unclear. The germline gives CDR1 SGHKS, CDR2 YYEKEE (reference sequence). Trimming pared 0 bases from V and 3 bases from J, leaving 13 bases between. The CDR3 loop spans 16 amino acids. The CDR3 spells CASSLAPTRDNQPQHF. CDR3 sequence (DNA): TGTGCCAGCAGCTTGGCCCCGACTCGGGACAATCAGCCCCAGCATTTT.

This clone has only one observation. The rearrangement uses TRBV19 and TRBJ1-1; weak D call: TRBD1 (6 bases). Trimming cost V 1 base and J 1 base, with 13 bases left between them. The CDR3 totals 16 residues. Per germline, CDR1 LNHDA and CDR2 SQIVND (reference sequence). This CDR3 reads CASSIGRGARNTEAFF. The CDR3 coding sequence is TGTGCCAGTAGTATAGGGCGGGGGGCGCGGAACACTGAAGCTTTCTTT.

This chain connects TRBV6-1 to TRBJ2-7, with TRBD2 matching over 8 bases. The CDR3 sequence is 15 residues long. Germline loops: CDR1 MNHNS, CDR2 SASEGT. V dropped 4 bases and J dropped 5; count of bases not matched to a gene: 10. CDR3 amino acids: CASSGLSGSSDEQYF. The CDR3, as DNA: TGTGCCAGCAGTGGGTTGAGCGGGAGTTCGGACGAGCAGTACTTC.

The V and J genes are TRBV28 and TRBJ2-5, with unresolved D. From germline, CDR1 is MDHEN and CDR2 SYDVKM. With 7 bases removed from V and 0 bases from J, the gap between germline ends came to 9 bases. The CDR3 totals 13 residues. This CDR3 is CASNWRDQETQYF. CDR3 sequence (DNA): TGTGCCAGCAACTGGCGCGACCAAGAGACCCAGTACTTC.

In this sample, this clone turned up once. The J gene is TRBJ2-5, the V gene TRBV7-9; TRBD2 matches 9 bases. The germline V gene encodes CDR1 SEHNR and CDR2 FQNEAQ (reference sequence). CDR3 size: 13 residues. J gave up 4 bases and V 5 bases, and 2 bases lay outside the gene matches. The CDR3 loop reads CASSLLAGETQYF. The CDR3 DNA sequence: TGTGCCAGCAGCCTACTAGCGGGAGAGACCCAGTACTTC.

This chain uses TRBV2 with TRBJ2-7, with D hard to call. V was clipped by 4 bases and J by 6 bases, with 13 bases between them. This CDR3 spans 13 amino acids. Germline CDR1 reads SNHLY; CDR2 reads FYNNEI. CDR3 DNA sequence: TGTGCCAGCAGTGGGTCCTTTGAGGTCGAGCAGTACTTC. Protein product: CASSGSFEVEQYF.